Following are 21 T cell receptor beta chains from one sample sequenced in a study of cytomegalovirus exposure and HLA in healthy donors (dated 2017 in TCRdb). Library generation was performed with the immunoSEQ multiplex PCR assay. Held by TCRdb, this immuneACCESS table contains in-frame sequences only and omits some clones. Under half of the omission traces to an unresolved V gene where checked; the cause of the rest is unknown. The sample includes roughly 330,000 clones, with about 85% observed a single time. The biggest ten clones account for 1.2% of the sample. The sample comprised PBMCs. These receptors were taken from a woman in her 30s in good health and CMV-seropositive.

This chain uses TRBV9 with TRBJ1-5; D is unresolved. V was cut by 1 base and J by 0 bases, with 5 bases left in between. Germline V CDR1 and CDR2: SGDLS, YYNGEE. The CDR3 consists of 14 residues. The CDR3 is CASSVHHSNQPQHF. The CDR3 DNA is TGTGCCAGCAGCGTACACCATAGCAATCAGCCCCAGCATTTT.

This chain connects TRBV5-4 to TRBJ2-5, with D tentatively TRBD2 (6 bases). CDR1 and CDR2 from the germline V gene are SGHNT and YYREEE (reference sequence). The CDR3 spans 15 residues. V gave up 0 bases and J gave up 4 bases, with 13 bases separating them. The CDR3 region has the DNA TGTGCCAGCAGCTTGGAGCGGGCCGGGATAGAGACCCAGTACTTC. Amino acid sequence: CASSLERAGIETQYF.

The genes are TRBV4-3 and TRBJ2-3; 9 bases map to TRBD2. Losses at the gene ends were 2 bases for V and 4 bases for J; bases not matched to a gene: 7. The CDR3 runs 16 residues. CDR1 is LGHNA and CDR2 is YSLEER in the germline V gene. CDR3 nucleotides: TGCGCCAGCAGCCAATCGGGGGGCGGGAGGGCAGATACGCAGTATTTT. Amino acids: CASSQSGGGRADTQYF.

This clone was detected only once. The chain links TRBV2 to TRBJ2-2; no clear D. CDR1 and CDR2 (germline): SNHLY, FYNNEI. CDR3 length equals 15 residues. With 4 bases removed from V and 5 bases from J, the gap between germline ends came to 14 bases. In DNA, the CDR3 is TGTGCCAGCAGTGTAGGGCCTAGTGCGACCGGGGAGCTGTTTTTT. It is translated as CASSVGPSATGELFF.

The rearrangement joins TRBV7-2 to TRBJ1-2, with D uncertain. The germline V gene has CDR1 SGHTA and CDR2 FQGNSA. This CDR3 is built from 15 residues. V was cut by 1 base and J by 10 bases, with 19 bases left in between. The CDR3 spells CASSLEWSSTADYTF. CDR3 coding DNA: TGTGCCAGCAGCTTAGAGTGGTCGTCCACGGCCGACTACACCTTC.

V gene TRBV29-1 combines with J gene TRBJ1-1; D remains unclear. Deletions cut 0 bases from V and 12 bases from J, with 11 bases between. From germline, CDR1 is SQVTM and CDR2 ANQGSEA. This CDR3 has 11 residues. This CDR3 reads CSVEERFLTFF. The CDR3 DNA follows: TGCAGCGTTGAAGAAAGGTTTCTAACTTTCTTT.

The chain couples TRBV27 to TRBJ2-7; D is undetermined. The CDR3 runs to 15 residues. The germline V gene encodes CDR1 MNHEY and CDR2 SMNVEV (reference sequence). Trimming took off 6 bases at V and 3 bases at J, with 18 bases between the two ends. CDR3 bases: TGTGCCAGCAGCCCAGGCGTCAATTCCCTCTACGAGCAGTACTTC. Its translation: CASSPGVNSLYEQYF.

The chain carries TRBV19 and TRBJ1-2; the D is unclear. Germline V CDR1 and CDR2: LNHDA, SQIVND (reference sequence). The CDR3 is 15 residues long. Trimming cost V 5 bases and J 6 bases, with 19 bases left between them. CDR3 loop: CASSPQPEVRHGYTF. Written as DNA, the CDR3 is TGTGCCAGTAGTCCTCAACCCGAGGTTAGGCATGGCTACACCTTC.

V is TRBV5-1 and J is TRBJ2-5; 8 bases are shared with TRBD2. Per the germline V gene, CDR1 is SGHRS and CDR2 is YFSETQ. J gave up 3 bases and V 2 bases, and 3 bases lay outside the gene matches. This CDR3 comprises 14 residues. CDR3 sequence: CASSFGTREETQYF. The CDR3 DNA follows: TGCGCCAGCAGCTTCGGGACTAGAGAAGAGACCCAGTACTTC.

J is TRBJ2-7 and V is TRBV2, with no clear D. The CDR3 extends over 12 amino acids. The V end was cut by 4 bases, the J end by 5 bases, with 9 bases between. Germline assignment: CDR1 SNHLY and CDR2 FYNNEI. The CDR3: CASSGRVHEQYF. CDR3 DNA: TGTGCCAGCAGTGGAAGGGTCCACGAGCAGTACTTC.

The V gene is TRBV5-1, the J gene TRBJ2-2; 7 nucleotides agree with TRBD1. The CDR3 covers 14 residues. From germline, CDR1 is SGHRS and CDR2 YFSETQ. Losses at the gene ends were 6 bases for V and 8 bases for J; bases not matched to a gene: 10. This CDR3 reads CASKGQVSLGELFF. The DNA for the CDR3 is TGCGCCAGCAAAGGACAGGTCTCGTTAGGGGAGCTGTTTTTT.

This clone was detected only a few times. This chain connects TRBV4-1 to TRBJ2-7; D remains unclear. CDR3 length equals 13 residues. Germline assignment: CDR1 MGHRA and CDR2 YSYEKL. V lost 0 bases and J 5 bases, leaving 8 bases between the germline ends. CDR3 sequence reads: CASSQDRPHEQYF. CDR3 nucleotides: TGCGCCAGCAGCCAAGATCGTCCCCACGAGCAGTACTTC.

This chain's CDR3 is CASSLTRYLYEQYF. The CDR3 DNA reads TGTGCCAGCAGCTTAACCAGGTATCTCTACGAGCAGTACTTC. The rearrangement joins TRBV7-2 to TRBJ2-7; D uncertain. This CDR3 comprises 14 residues. Trimming shortened V by 2 bases and J by 3 bases, and 11 bases separated the two germline ends. Germline V CDR1 and CDR2: SGHTA, FQGNSA.

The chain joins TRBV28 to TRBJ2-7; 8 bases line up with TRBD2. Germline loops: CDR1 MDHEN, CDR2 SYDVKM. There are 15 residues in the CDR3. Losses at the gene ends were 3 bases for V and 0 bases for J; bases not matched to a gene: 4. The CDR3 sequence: CASSFVGTSSYEQYF. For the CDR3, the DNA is TGTGCCAGCAGTTTTGTGGGGACTAGCTCCTACGAGCAGTACTTC.

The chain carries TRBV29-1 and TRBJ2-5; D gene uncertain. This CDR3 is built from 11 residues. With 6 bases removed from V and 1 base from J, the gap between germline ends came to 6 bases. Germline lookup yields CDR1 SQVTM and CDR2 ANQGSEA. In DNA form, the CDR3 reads TGCAGCGTAGATCGCCAAGAGACCCAGTACTTC. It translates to CSVDRQETQYF. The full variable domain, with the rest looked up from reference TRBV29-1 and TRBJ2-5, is SAVISQKPSRDICQRGTSLTIQCQVDSQVTMMFWYRQQPGQSLTLIATANQGSEATYESGFVIDKFPISRPNLTFSTLTVSNMSPEDSSIYLCSVDRQETQYFGPGTRLLVL.

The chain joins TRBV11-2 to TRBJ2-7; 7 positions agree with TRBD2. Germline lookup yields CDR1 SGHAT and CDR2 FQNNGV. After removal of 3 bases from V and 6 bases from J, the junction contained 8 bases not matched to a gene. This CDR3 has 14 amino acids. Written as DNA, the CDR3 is TGTGCCAGCAGCTTCTCGGGCGGGAGAAGCGAGCAGTACTTC. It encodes CASSFSGGRSEQYF.

The DNA for the CDR3 is TGTGCCACCAGCAGAGAAGCTTTTGGGGCTGAAGCTTTCTTT. Its protein product is CATSREAFGAEAFF. The V and J genes are TRBV15 and TRBJ1-1; D remains unclear. CDR3 length: 14 amino acids. Germline CDR1 reads LNHNV; CDR2 reads YYDKDF (reference sequence). The V and J ends lost 0 bases and 6 bases respectively, with 11 bases between them.

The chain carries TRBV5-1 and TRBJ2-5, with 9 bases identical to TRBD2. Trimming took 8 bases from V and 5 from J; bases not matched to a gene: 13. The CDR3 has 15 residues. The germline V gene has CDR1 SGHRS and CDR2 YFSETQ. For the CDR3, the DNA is TGCGCCAGTCGGAGGGGGACTAGCCCCAGGGAGACCCAGTACTTC. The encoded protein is CASRRGTSPRETQYF.

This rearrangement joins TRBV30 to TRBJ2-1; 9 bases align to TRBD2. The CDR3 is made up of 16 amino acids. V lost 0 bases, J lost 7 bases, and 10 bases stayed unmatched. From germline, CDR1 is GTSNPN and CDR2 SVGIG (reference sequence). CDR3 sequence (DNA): TGTGCCTGGAGTGTGCCGCGTCTAGCGGGGAGGAATGAGCAGTTCTTC. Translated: CAWSVPRLAGRNEQFF.

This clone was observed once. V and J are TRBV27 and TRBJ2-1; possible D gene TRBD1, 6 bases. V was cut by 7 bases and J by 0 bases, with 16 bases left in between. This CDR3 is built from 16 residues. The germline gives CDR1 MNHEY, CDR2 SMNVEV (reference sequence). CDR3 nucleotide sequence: TGTGCCAGCATTTCGAGGGGGTCAAACTCCTACAATGAGCAGTTCTTC. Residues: CASISRGSNSYNEQFF.

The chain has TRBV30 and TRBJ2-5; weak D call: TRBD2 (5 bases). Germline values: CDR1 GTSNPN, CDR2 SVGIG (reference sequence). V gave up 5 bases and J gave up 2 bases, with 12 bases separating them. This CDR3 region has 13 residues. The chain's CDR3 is CAWQRTYQETQYF. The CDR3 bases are TGTGCCTGGCAGCGGACTTATCAAGAGACCCAGTACTTC.